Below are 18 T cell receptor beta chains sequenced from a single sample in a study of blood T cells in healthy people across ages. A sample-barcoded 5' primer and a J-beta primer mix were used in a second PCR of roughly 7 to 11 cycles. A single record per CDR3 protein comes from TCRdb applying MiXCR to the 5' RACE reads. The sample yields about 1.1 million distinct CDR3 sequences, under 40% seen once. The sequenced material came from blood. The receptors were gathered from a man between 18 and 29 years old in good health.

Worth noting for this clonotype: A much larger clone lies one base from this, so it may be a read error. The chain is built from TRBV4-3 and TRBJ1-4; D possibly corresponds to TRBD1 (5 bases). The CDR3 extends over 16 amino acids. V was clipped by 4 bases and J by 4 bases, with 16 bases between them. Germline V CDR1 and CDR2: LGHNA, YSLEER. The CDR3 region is CASSLAASGGNEKLFF. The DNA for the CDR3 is TGCGCCAGCAGCCTAGCTGCGTCCGGGGGTAATGAAAAACTGTTTTTT.

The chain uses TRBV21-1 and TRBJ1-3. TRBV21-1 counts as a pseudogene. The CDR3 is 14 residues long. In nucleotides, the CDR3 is TGTGCCAGCAGCAAAGCCAGCTCTGGAAACACCATATATTTT. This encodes CASSKASSGNTIYF.

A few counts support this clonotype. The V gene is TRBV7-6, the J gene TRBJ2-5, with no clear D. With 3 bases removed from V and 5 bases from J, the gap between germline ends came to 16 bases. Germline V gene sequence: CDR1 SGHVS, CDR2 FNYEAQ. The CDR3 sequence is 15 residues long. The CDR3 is CASSFSARVEETQYF. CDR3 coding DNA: TGTGCCAGCAGCTTCTCCGCTAGGGTGGAGGAGACCCAGTACTTC.

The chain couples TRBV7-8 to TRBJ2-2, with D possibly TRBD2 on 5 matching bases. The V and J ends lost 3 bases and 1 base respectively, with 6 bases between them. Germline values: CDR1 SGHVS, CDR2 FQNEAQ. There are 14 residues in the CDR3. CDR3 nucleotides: TGTGCCAGCAGCTTTGAGGGGAACACCGGGGAGCTGTTTTTT. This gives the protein CASSFEGNTGELFF. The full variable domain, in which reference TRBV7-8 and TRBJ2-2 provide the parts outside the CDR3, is GAGVSQSPRYKVAKRGQDVALRCDPISGHVSLFWYQQALGQGPEFLTYFQNEAQLDKSGLPSDRFFAERPEGSVSTLKIQRTQQEDSAVYLCASSFEGNTGELFFGEGSRLTVL.

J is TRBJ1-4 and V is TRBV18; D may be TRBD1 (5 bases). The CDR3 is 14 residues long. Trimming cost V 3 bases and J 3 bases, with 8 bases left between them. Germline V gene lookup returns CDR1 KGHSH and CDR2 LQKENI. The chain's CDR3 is CASSPGEPNEKLFF. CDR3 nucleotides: TGTGCCAGCTCACCGGGGGAGCCTAATGAAAAACTGTTTTTT.

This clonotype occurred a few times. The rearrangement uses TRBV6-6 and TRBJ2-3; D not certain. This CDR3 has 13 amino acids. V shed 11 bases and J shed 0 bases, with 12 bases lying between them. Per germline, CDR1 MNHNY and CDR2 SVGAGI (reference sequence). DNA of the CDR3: TGTGCCGGCGCAAGAACTAGCACAGATACGCAGTATTTT. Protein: CAGARTSTDTQYF.

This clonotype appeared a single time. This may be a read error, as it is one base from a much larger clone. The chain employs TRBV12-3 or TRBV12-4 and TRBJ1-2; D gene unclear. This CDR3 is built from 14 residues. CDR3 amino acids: CVSSFRTAWYGYTF. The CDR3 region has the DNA TGTGTCAGCAGTTTTCGCACGGCGTGGTATGGCTACACCTTC.

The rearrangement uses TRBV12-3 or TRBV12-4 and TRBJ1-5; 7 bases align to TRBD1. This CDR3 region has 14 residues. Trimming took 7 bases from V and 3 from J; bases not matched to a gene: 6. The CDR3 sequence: CASNYRGVNQPQHF. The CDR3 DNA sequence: TGTGCCAGCAATTACAGGGGAGTCAATCAGCCCCAGCATTTT.

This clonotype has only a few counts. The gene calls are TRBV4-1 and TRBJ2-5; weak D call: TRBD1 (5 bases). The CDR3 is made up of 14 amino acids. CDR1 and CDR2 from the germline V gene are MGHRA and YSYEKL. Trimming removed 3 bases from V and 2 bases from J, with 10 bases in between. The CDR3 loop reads CASSHRQIQETQYF. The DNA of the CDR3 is TGCGCCAGCAGCCACCGACAGATACAAGAGACCCAGTACTTC.

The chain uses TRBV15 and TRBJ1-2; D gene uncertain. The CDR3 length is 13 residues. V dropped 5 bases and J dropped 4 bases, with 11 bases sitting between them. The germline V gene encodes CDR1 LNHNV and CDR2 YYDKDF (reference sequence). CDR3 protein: CATSPKTTYGYTF. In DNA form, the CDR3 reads TGTGCCACCAGCCCCAAAACCACCTATGGCTACACCTTC.

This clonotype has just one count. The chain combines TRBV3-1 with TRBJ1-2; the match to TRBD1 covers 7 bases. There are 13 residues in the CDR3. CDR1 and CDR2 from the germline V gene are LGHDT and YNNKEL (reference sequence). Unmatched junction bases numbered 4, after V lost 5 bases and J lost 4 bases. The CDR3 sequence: CASSIRQGYGYTF. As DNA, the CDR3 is TGTGCCAGCAGCATCCGACAGGGCTATGGCTACACCTTC.

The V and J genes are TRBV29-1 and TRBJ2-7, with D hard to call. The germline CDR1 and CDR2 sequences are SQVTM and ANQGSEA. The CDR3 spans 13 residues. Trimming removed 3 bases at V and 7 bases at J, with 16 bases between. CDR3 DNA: TGCAGCGTTGAGGGGAAACTGTGTAATGAGCAGTACTTC. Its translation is CSVEGKLCNEQYF.

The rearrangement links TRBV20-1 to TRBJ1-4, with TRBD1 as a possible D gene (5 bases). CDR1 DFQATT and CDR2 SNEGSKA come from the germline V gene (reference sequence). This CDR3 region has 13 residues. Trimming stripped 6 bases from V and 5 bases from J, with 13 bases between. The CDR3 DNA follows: TGCAGTGCCGCAGGGAGAATAAATGAAAAACTGTTTTTT. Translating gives CSAAGRINEKLFF.

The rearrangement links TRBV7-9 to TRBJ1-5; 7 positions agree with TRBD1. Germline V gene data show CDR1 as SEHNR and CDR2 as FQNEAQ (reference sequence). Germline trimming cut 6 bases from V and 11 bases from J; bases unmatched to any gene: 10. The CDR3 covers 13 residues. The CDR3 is CASSQGGMGTQHF. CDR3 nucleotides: TGTGCCAGCAGTCAGGGGGGGATGGGCACCCAGCATTTT.

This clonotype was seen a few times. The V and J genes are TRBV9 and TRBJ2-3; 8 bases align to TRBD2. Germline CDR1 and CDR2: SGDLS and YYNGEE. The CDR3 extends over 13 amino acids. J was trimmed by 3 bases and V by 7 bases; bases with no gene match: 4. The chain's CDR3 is CASAGGGTDTQYF. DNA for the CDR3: TGTGCCAGCGCGGGGGGCGGGACAGATACGCAGTATTTT. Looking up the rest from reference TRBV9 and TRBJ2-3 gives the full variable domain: DSGVTQTPKHLITATGQRVTLRCSPRSGDLSVYWYQQSLDQGLQFLIQYYNGEERAKGNILERFSAQQFPDLHSELNLSSLELGDSALYFCASAGGGTDTQYFGPGTRLTVL.

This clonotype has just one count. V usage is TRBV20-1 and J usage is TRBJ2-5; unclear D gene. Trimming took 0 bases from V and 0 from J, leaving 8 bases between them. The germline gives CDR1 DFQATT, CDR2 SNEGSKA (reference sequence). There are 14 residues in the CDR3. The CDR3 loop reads CSARDDLYQETQYF. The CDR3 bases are TGCAGTGCTAGAGATGACCTGTACCAAGAGACCCAGTACTTC.

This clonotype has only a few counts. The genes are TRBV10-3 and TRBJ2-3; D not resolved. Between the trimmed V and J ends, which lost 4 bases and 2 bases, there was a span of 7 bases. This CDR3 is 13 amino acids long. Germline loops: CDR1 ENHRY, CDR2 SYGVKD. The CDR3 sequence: CAISVDHTDTQYF. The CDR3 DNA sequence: TGTGCCATCAGTGTGGACCACACAGATACGCAGTATTTT.

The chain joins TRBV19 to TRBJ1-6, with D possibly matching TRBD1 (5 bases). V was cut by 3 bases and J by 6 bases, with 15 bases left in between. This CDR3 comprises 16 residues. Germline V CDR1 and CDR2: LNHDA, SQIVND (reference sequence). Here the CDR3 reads CASSIDPDTINSPLHF. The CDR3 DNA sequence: TGTGCCAGTAGTATCGACCCGGACACTATTAATTCACCCCTCCACTTT.